The rows below give T cell receptor beta chains drawn from one sample of a study of T cell responses to AZD1222 COVID-19 vaccine. Generated by immunoSEQ multiplex PCR, the TCRdb table keeps only in-frame clones and is missing some. The sample contains around 130,000 clones, roughly nine tenths of which appear only once. Sequences were derived from peripheral blood, sampled on day 0 of AZD1222 vaccination. The source of these receptors is an adult in good health. CDR3s include the opening cysteine and the closing phenylalanine or tryptophan. Each record gives: clone size, J gene, D gene, V gene, CDR3 protein, CDR3 DNA. D genes are given only for firm matches. Clone size is stated in some rows and not others, as once, few, many or a class when expanded.

size: -
J: TRBJ1-4
D: -
V: TRBV7-2
CDR3: CASSLDRASNEKLFF
DNA: TGTGCCAGCAGCTTAGACAGGGCATCGAATGAAAAACTGTTTTTT

size: -
J: TRBJ2-1
D: TRBD2
V: TRBV12-5
CDR3: CASALGGNYNEQFF
DNA: TGTGCTAGTGCCCTCGGGGGGAATTACAATGAGCAGTTCTTC

size: once
J: TRBJ2-1
D: -
V: TRBV30
CDR3: CAWSGLNEQFF
DNA: TGTGCCTGGAGTGGTTTGAATGAGCAGTTCTTC

size: -
J: TRBJ1-6
D: -
V: TRBV20-1
CDR3: CSASESSYNSPLHF
DNA: TGCAGTGCTAGTGAGAGCTCCTATAATTCACCCCTCCACTTT

size: -
J: TRBJ1-1
D: TRBD1
V: TRBV29-1
CDR3: CSVTAGTGNTEAFF
DNA: TGCAGCGTTACAGCCGGGACAGGGAACACTGAAGCTTTCTTT

size: -
J: TRBJ1-2
D: -
V: TRBV5-1
CDR3: CASSFTGDNNGYTF
DNA: TGCGCCAGCAGCTTTACGGGTGATAACAATGGCTACACCTTC

size: -
J: TRBJ1-1
D: -
V: TRBV4-2
CDR3: CASSQVGLFVLMNTEAFF
DNA: TGTGCCAGCAGCCAAGTTGGGTTGTTCGTGCTCATGAACACTGAAGCTTTCTTT

size: -
J: TRBJ1-1
D: -
V: TRBV2
CDR3: CATRGGIYTEAFF
DNA: TGTGCCACTCGAGGGGGGATTTACACTGAAGCTTTCTTT

size: -
J: TRBJ2-1
D: TRBD2
V: TRBV24-1
CDR3: CATSGSRLAVHEQFF
DNA: TGTGCCACCAGTGGGTCCCGACTAGCGGTCCATGAGCAGTTCTTC

size: -
J: TRBJ1-1
D: TRBD1
V: TRBV11-1
CDR3: CASSPTGAAEAFF
DNA: TGTGCCAGCAGCCCTACAGGGGCGGCTGAAGCTTTCTTT

size: -
J: TRBJ1-5
D: -
V: TRBV10-3
CDR3: CAIRPSPNQPQHF
DNA: TGTGCCATCAGGCCAAGTCCTAATCAGCCCCAGCATTTT

size: -
J: TRBJ1-5
D: -
V: TRBV9
CDR3: CASSGGDPHQPQHF
DNA: TGTGCCAGCAGCGGAGGGGACCCACATCAGCCCCAGCATTTT